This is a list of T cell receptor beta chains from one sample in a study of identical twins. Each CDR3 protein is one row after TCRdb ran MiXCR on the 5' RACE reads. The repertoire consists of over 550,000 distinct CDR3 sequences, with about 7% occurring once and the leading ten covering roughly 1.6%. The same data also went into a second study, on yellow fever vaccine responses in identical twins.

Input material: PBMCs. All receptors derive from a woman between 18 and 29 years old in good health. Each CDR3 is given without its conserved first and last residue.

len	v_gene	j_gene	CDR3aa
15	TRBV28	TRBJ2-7	ASSLSPGFSPSYEQY
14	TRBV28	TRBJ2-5	ASSLPTSGRRETQY
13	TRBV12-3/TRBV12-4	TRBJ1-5	ASSFEWQSNQPQH
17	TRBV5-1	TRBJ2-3	ASSFRVTSGSTGTDTQY
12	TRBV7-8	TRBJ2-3	ASSLYGSRDTQY
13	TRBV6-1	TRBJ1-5	ASSTGQGDNQPQH
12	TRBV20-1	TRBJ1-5	SARPPRRRQPQH
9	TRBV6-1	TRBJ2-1	ASSIPNEQF
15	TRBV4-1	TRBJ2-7	ASSHMIATEFTYEQY
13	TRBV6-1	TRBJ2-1	ASRVGAGDFSEQF
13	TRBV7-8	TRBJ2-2	ASSSSQGVTGELF
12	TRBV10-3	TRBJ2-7	AISEGGNTYEQY
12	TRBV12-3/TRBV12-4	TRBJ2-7	ASSFSLAGAEQY
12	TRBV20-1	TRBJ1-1	SARTDRGGTEAF
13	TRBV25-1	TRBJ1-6	ASSNWDRNNSPLH